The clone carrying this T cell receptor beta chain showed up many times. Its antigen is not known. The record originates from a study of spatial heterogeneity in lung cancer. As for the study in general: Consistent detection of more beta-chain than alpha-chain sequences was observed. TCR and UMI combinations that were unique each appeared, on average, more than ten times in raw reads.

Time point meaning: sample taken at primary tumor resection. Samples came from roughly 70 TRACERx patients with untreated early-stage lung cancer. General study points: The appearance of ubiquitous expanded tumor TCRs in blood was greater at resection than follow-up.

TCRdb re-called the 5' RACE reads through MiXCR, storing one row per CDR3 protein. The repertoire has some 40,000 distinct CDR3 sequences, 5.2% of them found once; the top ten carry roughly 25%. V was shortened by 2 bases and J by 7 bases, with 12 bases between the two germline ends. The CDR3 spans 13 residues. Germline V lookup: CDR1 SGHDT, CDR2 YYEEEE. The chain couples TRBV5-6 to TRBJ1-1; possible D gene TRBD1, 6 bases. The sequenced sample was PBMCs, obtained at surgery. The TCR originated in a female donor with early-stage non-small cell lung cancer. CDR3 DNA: TGTGCCAGCAGCTTCGGACCCAGGGGTGAAGCTTTCTTT. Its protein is CASSFGPRGEAFF.